This TCR beta chain was identified in a study of CD8 T cells in ankylosing spondylitis. In TCRdb, the 5' RACE reads were re-called with MiXCR into one record per CDR3 protein. The sample consists of 50,000 to 70,000 distinct CDR3 sequences, 6.2% of them appearing once. At least ten counts were recorded for this clonotype. Germline CDR1 reads SGHTA; CDR2 reads FQGNSA. The CDR3 extends over 15 amino acids. V lost 1 base to trimming and J lost 2 bases; unmatched junction nucleotides: 3. The chain has TRBV7-2 and TRBJ2-3, with 7 bases identical to TRBD2. The TCR was taken from a male donor with ankylosing spondylitis. Sequencing used synovial fluid, either unsorted or a sorted T cell fraction (not recorded which). CDR3: CASSLERGPTDTQYF. CDR3 DNA: TGTGCCAGCAGCTTAGAGCGGGGTCCCACAGATACGCAGTATTTT.